The 8 T cell receptor beta chains presented below share a single source sample, sequenced in a study of OX40 agonist ivuxolimab in advanced cancers. Libraries were prepared by immunoSEQ multiplex PCR; TCRdb keeps only in-frame clonotypes and omits some of them. Among tens of thousands of clones listed, 65% to 90% were seen once. The sample was CD4+ or CD8+ T cells sorted from blood, taken in a trial of the OX40 agonist ivuxolimab. These TCRs come from an adult with an advanced solid tumor such as melanoma, head and neck, liver or kidney cancer.

The V and J genes are TRBV5-1 and TRBJ1-3, with D possibly being TRBD1 (6 bases). The CDR3 length is 18 residues. Germline loops: CDR1 SGHRS, CDR2 YFSETQ. Trimming took off 0 bases at V and 1 base at J, with 17 bases between the two ends. CDR3 nucleotides: TGCGCCAGCAGCTTGGCCAATCCGGGGGGGCTTTCTGGAAACACCATATATTTT. Encoded protein: CASSLANPGGLSGNTIYF. Complete variable domain (other parts from reference TRBV5-1 and TRBJ1-3): KAGVTQTPRYLIKTRGQQVTLSCSPISGHRSVSWYQQTPGQGLQFLFEYFSETQRNKGNFPGRFSGRQFSNSRSEMNVSTLELGDSALYLCASSLANPGGLSGNTIYFGEGSWLTVV.

The chain has TRBV19 and TRBJ1-1; tentative D call: TRBD1 (5 bases). This CDR3 has 14 amino acids. Trimming took 7 bases from V and 5 from J, leaving 17 bases between them. Germline CDR1 is LNHDA and CDR2 is SQIVND (reference sequence). CDR3 DNA sequence: TGTGCCAGTAATCTCAGGGAGGCGCGGACTGAAGCTTTCTTT. This codes for CASNLREARTEAFF.

The chain has TRBV11-1 and TRBJ1-2, with a weak D call TRBD1 (5 bases). The V end was cut by 5 bases, the J end by 4 bases, with 14 bases between. The CDR3 is 14 residues long. CDR1 is SGHAT and CDR2 is FQDESV in the germline V gene (reference sequence). DNA for the CDR3: TGTGCCAGCAGCCCAGGGCAGTTGGCCTATGGCTACACCTTC. It codes for CASSPGQLAYGYTF.

The gene calls are TRBV7-6 and TRBJ2-5; TRBD1 matches 8 bases. J gave up 4 bases and V 5 bases, and 12 bases lay outside the gene matches. The CDR3 extends over 16 amino acids. CDR1 is SGHVS and CDR2 is FNYEAQ in the germline V gene. This CDR3 reads CASSPRAGTGSETQYF. CDR3 in DNA: TGTGCCAGCAGCCCCAGGGCCGGGACAGGATCAGAGACCCAGTACTTC.

The chain is built from TRBV28 and TRBJ2-2; D might be TRBD2 (6 bases). The CDR3 has 16 residues. V lost 6 bases and J 5 bases, leaving 19 bases between the germline ends. In germline, CDR1 is MDHEN, CDR2 SYDVKM. The CDR3: CASRARPGVGTGELFF. CDR3 nucleotide sequence: TGTGCCAGCAGGGCGCGGCCGGGGGTGGGGACCGGGGAGCTGTTTTTT.

The V call is TRBV9, the J call TRBJ1-1; 7 bases fit TRBD1. The CDR3 is 13 residues long. Trimming removed 4 bases from V and 4 bases from J; junction bases left unmatched: 4. Germline V CDR1 and CDR2: SGDLS, YYNGEE. The CDR3 DNA reads as TGTGCCAGCAGCCGAAGACAGGGCACTGAAGCTTTCTTT. It encodes CASSRRQGTEAFF.

The chain uses TRBV27 and TRBJ2-7; no clear D. The CDR3 consists of 15 residues. The V gene lost 5 bases and the J gene lost 12 bases, with 26 bases spanning the gap. Germline loops: CDR1 MNHEY, CDR2 SMNVEV (reference sequence). CDR3 nucleotide sequence: TGTGCCAGCAGTGGCCTAAGGACCTCCTTAGGACGACCGTACTTC. This encodes CASSGLRTSLGRPYF.

A few counts support this clone. The chain combines TRBV4-1 with TRBJ2-5, with 10 bases matching TRBD1. Unmatched junction bases numbered 17, after V lost 3 bases and J lost 4 bases. This CDR3 spans 19 amino acids. Germline V gene lookup returns CDR1 MGHRA and CDR2 YSYEKL. CDR3 DNA: TGCGCCAGCAGCCAGTCGGACAGGGGGGGGCTAGGTCTATTAGAGACCCAGTACTTC. Its protein is CASSQSDRGGLGLLETQYF.